This entry features one T cell receptor beta chain sequence. The read halts 3 residues ahead of the CDR3 end, with the missing end drawn from the germline J gene. Assay: immunoSEQ multiplex PCR; the TCRdb copy retains only in-frame clones and omits some. The table lists fewer than 50,000 clones. The CDR3 consists of 17 residues. V was trimmed by 1 base and J by 0 bases, leaving 12 bases between them. Germline V lookup: CDR1 MNHEY, CDR2 SVGEGT. This entry belongs to a study of T cells in women clearing cervical HPV infection. Sequencing used blood buffy coat. This TCR derives from a woman aged 18 to 69 with a cervical HPV16 infection that either progressed to CIN3+ or cleared (not recorded which). The chain couples TRBV6-2 or TRBV6-3 to TRBJ2-2; the D gene is possibly TRBD1 (6 bases). The CDR3 bases that were read are TGTGCCAGCAGTTACTACCGGACAGTATCGAACACCGGGGAG. Its protein product is CASSYYRTVSNTGE. The entire CDR3 sequence reads CASSYYRTVSNTGELFF.